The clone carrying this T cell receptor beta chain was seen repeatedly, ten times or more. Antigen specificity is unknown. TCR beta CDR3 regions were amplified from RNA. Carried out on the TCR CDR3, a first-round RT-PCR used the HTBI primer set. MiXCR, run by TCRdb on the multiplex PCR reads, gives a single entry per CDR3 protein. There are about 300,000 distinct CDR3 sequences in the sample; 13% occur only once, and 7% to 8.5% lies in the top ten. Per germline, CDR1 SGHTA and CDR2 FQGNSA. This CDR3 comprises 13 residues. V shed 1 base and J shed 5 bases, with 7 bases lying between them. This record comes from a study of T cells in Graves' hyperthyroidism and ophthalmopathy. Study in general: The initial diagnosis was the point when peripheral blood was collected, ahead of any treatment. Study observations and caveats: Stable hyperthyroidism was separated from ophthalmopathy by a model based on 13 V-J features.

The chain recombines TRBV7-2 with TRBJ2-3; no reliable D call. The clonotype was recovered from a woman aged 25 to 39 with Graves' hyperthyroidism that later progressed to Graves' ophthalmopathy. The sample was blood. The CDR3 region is CASSLVLVDTQYF. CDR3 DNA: TGTGCCAGCAGCTTAGTGCTAGTAGATACGCAGTATTTT.